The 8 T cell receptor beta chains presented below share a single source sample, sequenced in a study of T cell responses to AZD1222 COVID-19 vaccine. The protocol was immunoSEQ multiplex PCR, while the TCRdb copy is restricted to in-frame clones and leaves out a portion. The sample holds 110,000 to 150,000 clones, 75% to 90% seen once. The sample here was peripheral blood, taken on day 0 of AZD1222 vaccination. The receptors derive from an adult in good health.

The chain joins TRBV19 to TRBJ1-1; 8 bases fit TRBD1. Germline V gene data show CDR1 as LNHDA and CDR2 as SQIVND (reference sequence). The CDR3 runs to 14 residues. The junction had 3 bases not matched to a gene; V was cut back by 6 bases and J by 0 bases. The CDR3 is CASRQGGMNTEAFF. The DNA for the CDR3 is TGTGCCAGTAGACAGGGGGGCATGAACACTGAAGCTTTCTTT.

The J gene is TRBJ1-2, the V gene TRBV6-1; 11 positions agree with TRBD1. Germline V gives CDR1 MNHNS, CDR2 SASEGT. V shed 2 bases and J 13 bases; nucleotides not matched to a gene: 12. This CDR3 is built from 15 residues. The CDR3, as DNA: TGTGCCAGCAGTGAACCAGGACAGGGGGCGCGGGATTGCACCTTC. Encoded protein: CASSEPGQGARDCTF.

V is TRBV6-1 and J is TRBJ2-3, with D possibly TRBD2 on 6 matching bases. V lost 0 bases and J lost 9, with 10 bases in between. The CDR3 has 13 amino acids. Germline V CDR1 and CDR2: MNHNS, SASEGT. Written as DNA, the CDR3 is TGTGCCAGCAGTGAAGCGTTGGAGGGGACGCAGTATTTT. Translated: CASSEALEGTQYF.

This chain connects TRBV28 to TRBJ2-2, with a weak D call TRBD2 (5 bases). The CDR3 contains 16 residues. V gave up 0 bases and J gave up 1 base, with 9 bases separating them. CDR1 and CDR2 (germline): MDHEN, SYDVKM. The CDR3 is CASSLWEEGNTGELFF. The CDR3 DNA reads TGTGCCAGCAGTTTATGGGAGGAAGGGAACACCGGGGAGCTGTTTTTT. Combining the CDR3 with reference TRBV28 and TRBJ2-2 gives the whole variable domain DVKVTQSSRYLVKRTGEKVFLECVQDMDHENMFWYRQDPGLGLRLIYFSYDVKMKEKGDIPEGYSVSREKKERFSLILESASTNQTSMYLCASSLWEEGNTGELFFGEGSRLTVL.

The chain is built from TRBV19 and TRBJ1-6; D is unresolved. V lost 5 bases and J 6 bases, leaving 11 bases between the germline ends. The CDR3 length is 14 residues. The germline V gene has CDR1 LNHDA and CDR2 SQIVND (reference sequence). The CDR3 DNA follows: TGTGCCAGTAGTCCCAGACACGGTAATTCACCCCTCCACTTT. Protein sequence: CASSPRHGNSPLHF.

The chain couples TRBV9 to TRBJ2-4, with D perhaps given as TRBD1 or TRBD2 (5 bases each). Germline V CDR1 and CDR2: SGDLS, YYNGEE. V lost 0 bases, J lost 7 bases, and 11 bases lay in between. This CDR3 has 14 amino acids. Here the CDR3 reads CASSVGGDLNIQYF. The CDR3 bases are TGTGCCAGCAGCGTAGGAGGGGATTTGAACATTCAGTACTTC. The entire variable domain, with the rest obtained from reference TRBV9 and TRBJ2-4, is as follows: DSGVTQTPKHLITATGQRVTLRCSPRSGDLSVYWYQQSLDQGLQFLIQYYNGEERAKGNILERFSAQQFPDLHSELNLSSLELGDSALYFCASSVGGDLNIQYFGAGTRLSVL.

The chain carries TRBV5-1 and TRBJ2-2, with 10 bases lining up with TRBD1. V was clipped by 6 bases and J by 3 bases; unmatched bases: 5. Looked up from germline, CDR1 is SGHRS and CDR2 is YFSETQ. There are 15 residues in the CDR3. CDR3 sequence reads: CASTTGTGDTGELFF. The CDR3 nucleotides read TGCGCCAGCACTACCGGGACAGGGGACACCGGGGAGCTGTTTTTT.

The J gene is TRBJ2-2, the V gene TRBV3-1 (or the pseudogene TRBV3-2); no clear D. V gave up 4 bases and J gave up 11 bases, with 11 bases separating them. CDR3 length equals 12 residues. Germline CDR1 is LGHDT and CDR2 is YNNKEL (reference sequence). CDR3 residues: CASSRAFNELFF. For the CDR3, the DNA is TGTGCCAGCAGCCGGGCATTCAACGAGCTGTTTTTT.